Listed below are T cell receptor beta chains from one sample, sequenced in a study of control samples from healthy donors and cancer patients. TCRdb's copy holds only in-frame clones and misses some; the assay was immunoSEQ multiplex PCR. The data show roughly 80,000 clones, with 85% to 95% seen just once and 5.8% held by the top ten. The material sequenced was blood. These receptor sequences come from a woman in her fifties or sixties in good health. Each CDR3 is given with its conserved first and last residue. The D gene is left open where the match is weak. Size is stated for part of the rows, as once, few or many counts, or as a class when the clone is expanded.

D gene: TRBD2; V gene: TRBV7-9; clone size: -; J gene: TRBJ2-1; CDR3 protein: CASSLGTSTEQFF; CDR3 DNA: TGTGCCAGCAGCCTCGGGACTAGCACTGAGCAGTTCTTC
D gene: -; V gene: TRBV18; clone size: -; J gene: TRBJ2-1; CDR3 protein: CASSLREAEQFF; CDR3 DNA: TGTGCCAGCTCACTCCGCGAGGCTGAGCAGTTCTTC
D gene: -; V gene: TRBV5-1; clone size: -; J gene: TRBJ2-5; CDR3 protein: CASSDQGRETQYF; CDR3 DNA: TGCGCCAGCAGCGATCAGGGTCGAGAGACCCAGTACTTC
D gene: TRBD1; V gene: TRBV7-3; clone size: -; J gene: TRBJ2-1; CDR3 protein: CASSADRGSYNEQFF; CDR3 DNA: TGTGCCAGCAGCGCCGACAGGGGATCCTACAATGAGCAGTTCTTC
D gene: -; V gene: TRBV28; clone size: -; J gene: TRBJ1-6; CDR3 protein: CASSSGGGNSPLHF; CDR3 DNA: TGTGCCAGCAGTTCCGGGGGCGGTAATTCACCCCTCCACTTT
D gene: -; V gene: TRBV28; clone size: -; J gene: TRBJ2-4; CDR3 protein: CASKTDAGKNIQYF; CDR3 DNA: TGTGCCAGCAAAACGGACGCTGGCAAAAACATTCAGTACTTC
D gene: TRBD1; V gene: TRBV9; clone size: -; J gene: TRBJ2-7; CDR3 protein: CASSPGTVYEQYF; CDR3 DNA: TGTGCCAGCAGCCCAGGGACAGTTTACGAGCAGTACTTC
D gene: -; V gene: TRBV5-1; clone size: -; J gene: TRBJ1-6; CDR3 protein: CASSLGQLYNSPLHF; CDR3 DNA: TGCGCCAGCAGCTTGGGTCAGTTATATAATTCACCCCTCCACTTT
D gene: TRBD1; V gene: TRBV19; clone size: -; J gene: TRBJ1-5; CDR3 protein: CASSGGQGDNQPQHF; CDR3 DNA: TGTGCCAGTAGTGGCGGGCAGGGGGACAATCAGCCCCAGCATTTT
D gene: -; V gene: TRBV28; clone size: -; J gene: TRBJ1-1; CDR3 protein: CASSLYGGRGAEAFF; CDR3 DNA: TGTGCCAGCAGTTTATATGGGGGGCGAGGCGCTGAAGCTTTCTTT
D gene: TRBD1; V gene: TRBV19; clone size: -; J gene: TRBJ2-7; CDR3 protein: CASSIGPGQNYEQYF; CDR3 DNA: TGTGCCAGTAGTATAGGCCCGGGACAGAACTACGAGCAGTACTTC
D gene: TRBD2; V gene: TRBV6-4; clone size: once; J gene: TRBJ2-1; CDR3 protein: CASSPLSSGNNEQFF; CDR3 DNA: TGTGCCAGCAGTCCTTTATCTAGCGGAAACAATGAGCAGTTCTTC
D gene: -; V gene: TRBV28; clone size: -; J gene: TRBJ1-1; CDR3 protein: CASSFFYRQNTEAFF; CDR3 DNA: TGTGCCAGCAGTTTCTTTTACAGGCAGAACACTGAAGCTTTCTTT
D gene: TRBD1; V gene: TRBV5-1; clone size: -; J gene: TRBJ2-5; CDR3 protein: CASSFRDRQETQYF; CDR3 DNA: TGCGCCAGCAGCTTCAGGGACAGACAAGAGACCCAGTACTTC
D gene: -; V gene: TRBV5-6; clone size: -; J gene: TRBJ2-5; CDR3 protein: CASSLIGGETQYF; CDR3 DNA: TGTGCCAGCAGCTTGATAGGGGGGGAGACCCAGTACTTC
D gene: -; V gene: TRBV24-1; clone size: -; J gene: TRBJ2-3; CDR3 protein: CATSETRGNTDTQYF; CDR3 DNA: TGTGCCACCAGTGAGACCCGTGGAAACACAGATACGCAGTATTTT
D gene: -; V gene: TRBV3-1/TRBV3-2; clone size: -; J gene: TRBJ1-5; CDR3 protein: CASSQGGGGPQHF; CDR3 DNA: TGTGCCAGCAGCCAAGGGGGCGGCGGGCCCCAGCATTTT
D gene: -; V gene: TRBV30; clone size: -; J gene: TRBJ1-4; CDR3 protein: CAWSLTSGEKLFF; CDR3 DNA: TGTGCCTGGAGCCTTACCTCGGGTGAAAAACTGTTTTTT
D gene: -; V gene: TRBV7-2; clone size: -; J gene: TRBJ1-2; CDR3 protein: CASSPPGTRLGYTF; CDR3 DNA: TGTGCCAGCAGCCCCCCCGGGACAAGATTAGGCTACACCTTC
D gene: -; V gene: TRBV6-5; clone size: -; J gene: TRBJ2-7; CDR3 protein: CASSYSYGRSTYEQYF; CDR3 DNA: TGTGCCAGCAGTTACTCCTACGGGCGGTCAACCTACGAGCAGTACTTC
D gene: TRBD2; V gene: TRBV6-4; clone size: -; J gene: TRBJ2-2; CDR3 protein: CASRTSGNTGELFF; CDR3 DNA: TGTGCCAGCAGGACTAGCGGGAATACCGGGGAGCTGTTTTTT
D gene: -; V gene: TRBV6-2/TRBV6-3; clone size: -; J gene: TRBJ2-3; CDR3 protein: CASSHPDTQYF; CDR3 DNA: TGTGCCAGCAGCCATCCAGATACGCAGTATTTT
D gene: -; V gene: TRBV27; clone size: -; J gene: TRBJ1-1; CDR3 protein: CASSRVGLYTEAFF; CDR3 DNA: TGTGCCAGCAGTAGGGTGGGGTTATACACTGAAGCTTTCTTT
D gene: TRBD1; V gene: TRBV18; clone size: -; J gene: TRBJ1-3; CDR3 protein: CASSLSDRGSGNTIYF; CDR3 DNA: TGTGCCAGCTCACTTTCGGACAGGGGATCTGGAAACACCATATATTTT
D gene: -; V gene: TRBV5-5; clone size: -; J gene: TRBJ1-1; CDR3 protein: CASSLRHSNTEAFF; CDR3 DNA: TGTGCCAGCAGCTTGCGGCACTCGAACACTGAAGCTTTCTTT
D gene: -; V gene: TRBV28; clone size: -; J gene: TRBJ1-2; CDR3 protein: CASSSRTYGYTF; CDR3 DNA: TGTGCCAGCAGTTCCAGGACGTATGGCTACACCTTC
D gene: -; V gene: TRBV9; clone size: -; J gene: TRBJ2-7; CDR3 protein: CASSVAVCYYEQYF; CDR3 DNA: TGTGCCAGCAGCGTAGCAGTCTGCTATTACGAGCAGTACTTC